One and the same sample provided the 10 T cell receptor beta chains below, sequenced in a study of beta chain features in type 1 diabetes. Investigators reverse transcribed all isolated RNA, so they sequenced expressed TCRB transcripts. The assay was immunoSEQ multiplex PCR, and TCRdb's table has in-frame clones only and misses some. The repertoire holds about 140,000 clones, with around a tenth as singletons. The sequencing input was central memory CD4+ T cells from blood. These receptors were collected from a middle-aged woman in good health.

The chain recombines TRBV7-9 with TRBJ1-2; TRBD1 might be the D (5 bases). CDR3 length: 14 amino acids. Germline V gives CDR1 SEHNR, CDR2 FQNEAQ (reference sequence). V lost 4 bases and J 2 bases, leaving 11 bases between the germline ends. CDR3 sequence: CASSWGEPNYGYTF. The CDR3 DNA reads as TGTGCCAGCAGCTGGGGGGAGCCGAACTATGGCTACACCTTC.

The genes are TRBV5-6 and TRBJ2-2; a weak D match, TRBD2 (5 bases). V lost 4 bases and J lost 4, with 14 bases in between. Germline V CDR1 and CDR2: SGHDT, YYEEEE. The CDR3 loop spans 15 amino acids. CDR3: CASSRSRAFTGELFF. The DNA of the CDR3 is TGTGCCAGCAGCCGCTCGCGGGCCTTCACCGGGGAGCTGTTTTTT.

This clone was seen more than once but under ten times. The rearrangement uses TRBV2 and TRBJ2-3, with TRBD2 matching 7 bases. This CDR3 is built from 13 residues. With 10 bases clipped from V and 6 bases from J, the junction kept 10 bases outside the gene matches. Germline assignment: CDR1 SNHLY and CDR2 FYNNEI. DNA for the CDR3: TGTGCCATCTCGGCGGGACTAAGGGATACGCAGTATTTT. Its protein is CAISAGLRDTQYF.

This clone has a handful of counts. The chain carries TRBV7-9 and TRBJ2-3; no clear D gene. CDR3 size: 17 residues. From germline, CDR1 is SEHNR and CDR2 FQNEAQ (reference sequence). V lost 4 bases, J lost 1 base, and 18 bases lay in between. The chain's CDR3 is CASSSPGVGLGTDTQYF. In DNA form, the CDR3 reads TGTGCCAGCAGCTCCCCCGGTGTTGGTTTGGGCACAGATACGCAGTATTTT.

The chain employs TRBV28 and TRBJ1-2, with 9 bases fitting TRBD1. Germline V CDR1 and CDR2: MDHEN, SYDVKM. This CDR3 has 13 residues. V shed 3 bases, J shed 8 bases, and the junction held 4 bases outside the gene matches. CDR3 DNA sequence: TGTGCCAGCAGTTTCACAGGGGGCAGGGGCTACACCTTC. It is translated as CASSFTGGRGYTF.

This clone was recorded many times. The genes are TRBV19 and TRBJ1-5, with D maybe TRBD1 (6 bases). The ends were cut back, 8 bases at V and 6 bases at J, with 14 bases in the middle. Germline CDR1 is LNHDA and CDR2 is SQIVND (reference sequence). This CDR3 has 13 amino acids. This chain's CDR3 is CASLHREGQPQHF. CDR3 DNA sequence: TGTGCCAGTTTACACAGGGAGGGTCAGCCCCAGCATTTT. The entire variable domain, with the rest obtained from reference TRBV19 and TRBJ1-5, is as follows: DGGITQSPKYLFRKEGQNVTLSCEQNLNHDAMYWYRQDPGQGLRLIYYSQIVNDFQKGDIAEGYSVSREKKESFPLTVTSAQKNPTAFYLCASLHREGQPQHFGDGTRLSIL.

This clone turned up a few times. The gene calls are TRBV11-2 and TRBJ2-7; no clear D gene. V was trimmed by 2 bases and J by 3 bases, leaving 11 bases between them. CDR1 and CDR2 from the germline V gene are SGHAT and FQNNGV. This CDR3 spans 14 amino acids. The CDR3 coding sequence is TGTGCCAGCAGCTTATCGGGTCGACGCTACGAGCAGTACTTC. It translates to CASSLSGRRYEQYF.

The V call is TRBV19, the J call TRBJ2-7; TRBD1 is a possible D gene (6 bases). This CDR3 spans 13 amino acids. CDR1 is LNHDA, CDR2 SQIVND, per germline (reference sequence). Trimming stripped 6 bases from V and 6 bases from J, with 15 bases between. The CDR3 coding sequence is TGTGCCAGTAGGCCCCCAGGGGTGCGCGAGCAGTACTTC. This translates into CASRPPGVREQYF. The complete variable domain, with remaining parts taken from reference TRBV19 and TRBJ2-7, reads DGGITQSPKYLFRKEGQNVTLSCEQNLNHDAMYWYRQDPGQGLRLIYYSQIVNDFQKGDIAEGYSVSREKKESFPLTVTSAQKNPTAFYLCASRPPGVREQYFGPGTRLTVT.

The genes are TRBV11-2 and TRBJ2-1; 11 bases map to TRBD1. Germline CDR1 SGHAT, CDR2 FQNNGV. The CDR3 is made up of 17 amino acids. Losses at the gene ends were 5 bases for V and 7 bases for J; bases not matched to a gene: 13. CDR3 residues: CASSAYFGQGARNEQFF. DNA for the CDR3: TGTGCCAGCAGCGCTTATTTCGGACAGGGGGCGAGGAATGAGCAGTTCTTC.

This rearrangement joins TRBV29-1 to TRBJ1-1; D remains unclear. Germline V gene lookup returns CDR1 SQVTM and CDR2 ANQGSEA. The CDR3 runs 13 residues. V was cut by 6 bases and J by 0 bases, with 11 bases left in between. The CDR3 spells CSVTRLLNTEAFF. The DNA of the CDR3 is TGCAGCGTCACGAGACTTTTGAACACTGAAGCTTTCTTT.